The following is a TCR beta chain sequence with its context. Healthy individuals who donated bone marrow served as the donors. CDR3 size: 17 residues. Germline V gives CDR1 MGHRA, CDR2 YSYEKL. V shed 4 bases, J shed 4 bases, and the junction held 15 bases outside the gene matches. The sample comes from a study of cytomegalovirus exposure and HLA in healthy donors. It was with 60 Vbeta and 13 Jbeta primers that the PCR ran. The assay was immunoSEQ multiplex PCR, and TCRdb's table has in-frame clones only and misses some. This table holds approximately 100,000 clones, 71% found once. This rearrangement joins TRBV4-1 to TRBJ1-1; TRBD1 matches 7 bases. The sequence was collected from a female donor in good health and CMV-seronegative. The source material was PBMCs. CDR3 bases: TGCGCCAGCAGCCCCAGTGTAGTAACAGGGGTTATCACTGAAGCTTTCTTT. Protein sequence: CASSPSVVTGVITEAFF.